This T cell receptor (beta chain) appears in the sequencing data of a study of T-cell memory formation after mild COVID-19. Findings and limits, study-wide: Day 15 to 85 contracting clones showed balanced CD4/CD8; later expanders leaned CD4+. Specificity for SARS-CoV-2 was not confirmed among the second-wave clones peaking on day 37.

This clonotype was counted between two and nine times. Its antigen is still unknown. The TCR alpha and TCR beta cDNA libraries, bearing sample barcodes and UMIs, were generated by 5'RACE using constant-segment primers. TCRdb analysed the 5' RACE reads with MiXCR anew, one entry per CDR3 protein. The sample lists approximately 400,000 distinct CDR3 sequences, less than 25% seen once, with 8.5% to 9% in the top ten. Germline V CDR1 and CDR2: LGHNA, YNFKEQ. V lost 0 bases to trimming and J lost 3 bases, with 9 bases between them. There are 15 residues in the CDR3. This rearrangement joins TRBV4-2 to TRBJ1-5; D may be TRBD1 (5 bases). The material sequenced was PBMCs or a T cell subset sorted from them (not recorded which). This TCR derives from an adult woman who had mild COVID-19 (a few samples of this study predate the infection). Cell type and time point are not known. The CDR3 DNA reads TGTGCCAGCAGCCAAGAACAAGGGGCCAATCAGCCCCAGCATTTT. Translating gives CASSQEQGANQPQHF.